This is a list of T cell receptor beta chains from one sample in a study of blood T cell repertoires in COVID-19. Sequencing was performed with immunoSEQ multiplex PCR; in TCRdb, only in-frame clones are kept and a portion is missing. The data contain about 100,000 clones, around four fifths of them singletons. The sequencing sample was made of peripheral blood. The origin of the receptors is a man in his forties or fifties with active or convalescent COVID-19. Each CDR3 is given without its conserved first and last residue. The order of the fields is J gene, V gene, CDR3 protein.

>TRBJ2-1|TRBV19
ASSGSGIQRYEQF
>TRBJ1-2|TRBV6-4
ASSAGTTYGYT
>TRBJ1-2|TRBV2
ASSEDGANYGYT
>TRBJ1-1|TRBV3-1/TRBV3-2
ASSTSTGVTEAF
>TRBJ2-7|TRBV27
ASSSRTDNYEQY
>TRBJ1-6|TRBV2
ASSENISGTLH
>TRBJ2-1|TRBV9
ASSGRSRSHNEQF
>TRBJ2-1|TRBV10-2
ASSVAGGGNEQF
>TRBJ1-2|TRBV2
ASILDRNNYGYT
>TRBJ2-4|TRBV25-1
ASSNPGQGKSSIQY
>TRBJ1-2|TRBV28
ASLSLRDRGRYEGYT
>TRBJ1-6|TRBV25-1
ASSDTGQGDNSPLH
>TRBJ2-5|TRBV30
AWSVGRVETQY
>TRBJ1-2|TRBV5-5
ASSLRPLVASYGYT